This is a list of T cell receptor beta chains from one sample in a study of OX40 agonist ivuxolimab in advanced cancers. The protocol was immunoSEQ multiplex PCR, while the TCRdb copy is restricted to in-frame clones and leaves out a portion. This table holds about 28,000 clones, over 90% found once. This sample comprised CD4+ or CD8+ T cells sorted from blood, obtained in a trial of the OX40 agonist ivuxolimab. These TCRs come from an adult with an advanced solid tumor such as melanoma, head and neck, liver or kidney cancer. CDR3s include the opening cysteine and the closing phenylalanine or tryptophan. The D gene is left open where the match is weak. Only some rows state a clone size, as once, few, many or a class for expanded clones.

>17|TRBJ2-5|.|TRBV27|.
TGTGCCAGCAGTTCCGGCTCCCAGGGGCGGGTACGGGAGACCCAGTACTTC
CASSSGSQGRVRETQYF
>14|TRBJ2-7|TRBD2|TRBV4-1|.
TGCGCCAGCAGCGGACGGGAGGCCCAGTACGAGCAGTACTTC
CASSGREAQYEQYF
>13|TRBJ1-1|.|TRBV6-6|.
TGTGCCAGCAGCCCACCAGAGAACACTGAAGCTTTCTTT
CASSPPENTEAFF
>12|TRBJ1-1|.|TRBV30|.
TGTGCCTGGAGTGTAGTAAACACTGAAGCTTTCTTT
CAWSVVNTEAFF
>16|TRBJ2-1|.|TRBV15|.
TGTGCCACCAGCAGAGATGTCGGGGGCCACTACAATGAGCAGTTCTTC
CATSRDVGGHYNEQFF
>14|TRBJ2-3|.|TRBV14|.
TGTGCCAGCAGCCAAGATCTAGGTTTTGATACGCAGTATTTT
CASSQDLGFDTQYF
>17|TRBJ2-1|TRBD1|TRBV7-7|.
TGTGCCAGCAGCCCCGAAGCCGGGACAGCATTTTATAATGAGCAGTTCTTC
CASSPEAGTAFYNEQFF
>14|TRBJ1-1|TRBD1|TRBV2|.
TGTGCCAGCACTGACAGGGGGCGTTGGACTGAAGCTTTCTTT
CASTDRGRWTEAFF
>12|TRBJ2-7|.|TRBV29-1|.
TGCAGCGTCCTGGACACCGCCTACGAGCAGTACTTC
CSVLDTAYEQYF
>11|TRBJ2-7|.|TRBV2|.
TGTGCCAGCAGTGTCAACTACGAGCAGTACTTC
CASSVNYEQYF
>15|TRBJ2-7|TRBD2|TRBV7-9|.
TGTGCCAGCAGCTGGACTAGCGGGACCTCCTACGAGCAGTACTTC
CASSWTSGTSYEQYF
>15|TRBJ1-6|.|TRBV4-1|.
TGCGCCAGCAGCCCCCCCGCGGGGCCAGGCCCACCCCTCCACTTT
CASSPPAGPGPPLHF
>16|TRBJ1-1|.|TRBV5-4|once
TGTGCCAGCAGCGCGGACAGCCTTTCGGGGAACACTGAAGCTTTCTTT
CASSADSLSGNTEAFF
>16|TRBJ1-5|.|TRBV12-5|.
TGTGCTAGTGGTTTGGGGACCACGGGAAGCAATCAGCCCCAGCATTTT
CASGLGTTGSNQPQHF
>11|TRBJ1-1|.|TRBV30|once
TGTGCCTGGCAGGGGAACACTGAAGCTTTCTTT
CAWQGNTEAFF
>14|TRBJ1-1|.|TRBV28|.
TGTGCCAGCAGTCGAGGAGCAACGAACACTGAAGCTTTCTTT
CASSRGATNTEAFF
>12|TRBJ2-7|.|TRBV29-1|.
TGCAGCGTTGTGGGGGGAGGCTACGAGCAGTACTTC
CSVVGGGYEQYF
>13|TRBJ2-2|.|TRBV5-6|.
TGTGCCAGCAGCTTTATGGTTTCCGGGGAGCTGTTTTTT
CASSFMVSGELFF
>14|TRBJ2-7|.|TRBV4-1|once
TGCGCCAGCAGCCCGCTAGCCTCCGGCTACGAGCAGTACTTC
CASSPLASGYEQYF
>13|TRBJ1-1|.|TRBV5-5|.
TGTGCCAGCAAGCCCGACGGTGGGAGGGAAGCTTTCTTT
CASKPDGGREAFF
>17|TRBJ2-5|TRBD2|TRBV7-9|.
TGTGCCAGCAGCTTAGATGGGACTAGCGAAATCCAAGAGACCCAGTACTTC
CASSLDGTSEIQETQYF
>12|TRBJ1-1|.|TRBV19|few
TGTGCCAGTAGTTATGGGAACACTGAAGCTTTCTTT
CASSYGNTEAFF
>14|TRBJ1-1|.|TRBV10-2|.
TGCGCCAGCAGTATAGACAGGATCCGCACTGAAGCTTTCTTT
CASSIDRIRTEAFF
>14|TRBJ2-7|.|TRBV15|.
TGTGCCACCAGCAGAGCACAGGGTGCCTACGAGCAGTACTTC
CATSRAQGAYEQYF
>14|TRBJ2-2|.|TRBV13|.
TGTGCCAGCACCTTTTCAGCAAACACCGGGGAGCTGTTTTTT
CASTFSANTGELFF
>12|TRBJ1-4|TRBD1|TRBV28|.
TGTGCCAGCAGTCGGGACAGGGAAAAACTGTTTTTT
CASSRDREKLFF
>17|TRBJ2-3|TRBD2|TRBV7-9|.
TGTGCCAGCAGCTTAGAGCCGGGACTAGGCGACACAGATACGCAGTATTTT
CASSLEPGLGDTDTQYF
>17|TRBJ2-1|TRBD2|TRBV7-2|once
TGTGCCAGCAGCTTAGCCTCCGGGACTAGCCCCTTGGATGAGCAGTTCTTC
CASSLASGTSPLDEQFF
>14|TRBJ1-2|.|TRBV27|.
TGTGCCAGCAGTTTATATGGCACTTACTATGGCTACACCTTC
CASSLYGTYYGYTF